Each of the 24 T cell receptor beta chains below was sequenced from the same sample in a study of somatic mutations in cytotoxic T cells in rheumatoid arthritis. TCRdb's table, derived via immunoSEQ multiplex PCR, lists solely in-frame clones and lacks some. The data contain roughly 4,200 clones, about 80% of them seen just once; the ten biggest clones take up about 7.7%. Source material: CD8+ T cells sorted from blood. The receptors here all came from an adult with rheumatoid arthritis.

V is TRBV20-1 and J is TRBJ2-7; D remains unclear. V dropped 5 bases and J dropped 1 base, with 6 bases sitting between them. This CDR3 spans 11 amino acids. From germline, CDR1 is DFQATT and CDR2 SNEGSKA (reference sequence). This CDR3 is CSAGVSYEQYF. The CDR3 nucleotides read TGCAGTGCTGGGGTGTCCTACGAGCAGTACTTC.

The chain links TRBV13 to TRBJ2-7; TRBD2 matches at 7 bases. Germline loops: CDR1 PRHDT, CDR2 FYEKMQ (reference sequence). CDR3 length: 12 residues. V shed 5 bases, J shed 7 bases, and the junction held 5 bases outside the gene matches. CDR3 DNA: TGTGCCAGCAGCCCGAGCGGGACTGAGCAGTACTTC. The encoded protein is CASSPSGTEQYF.

The J gene is TRBJ2-5, the V gene TRBV6-6; no clear D. Germline assignment: CDR1 MNHNY and CDR2 SVGAGI (reference sequence). The CDR3 runs to 13 residues. Trimming cost V 6 bases and J 4 bases, with 12 bases left between them. CDR3 loop: CASSSRNLETQYF. Written as DNA, the CDR3 is TGTGCCAGCAGCTCCCGTAACCTAGAGACCCAGTACTTC.

V and J are TRBV28 and TRBJ2-2; no reliable D call. CDR3 length equals 11 residues. Germline V gene sequence: CDR1 MDHEN, CDR2 SYDVKM. Between the trimmed V and J ends, which lost 7 bases and 6 bases, there was a span of 6 bases. The DNA of the CDR3 is TGTGCCAGCACTTACGCCGGGGAGCTGTTTTTT. This sequence encodes CASTYAGELFF.

The rearrangement links TRBV29-1 to TRBJ2-6; D may be TRBD1 (5 bases). The CDR3 is 19 residues long. The germline gives CDR1 SQVTM, CDR2 ANQGSEA. The V gene lost 3 bases and the J gene lost 4 bases, with 25 bases spanning the gap. The CDR3 DNA reads TGCAGCGTTGAGTGGGGTCAGGGAAAGGATTTGGGAGGGGCCAACGTCCTGACTTTC. Its protein is CSVEWGQGKDLGGANVLTF.

There are a few counts of this clone. V gene TRBV4-1 combines with J gene TRBJ2-7; D tentatively reads TRBD1 or TRBD2 (6 bases each). V lost 4 bases and J lost 0, with 13 bases in between. Germline CDR1 and CDR2: MGHRA and YSYEKL. The CDR3 has 15 amino acids. CDR3 bases: TGCGCCAGCAGCCTACGGGGGCTGACCTCCTACGAGCAGTACTTC. Translated: CASSLRGLTSYEQYF.

The chain recombines TRBV7-9 with TRBJ2-4, with a weak D call TRBD1 (5 bases). The CDR3 length is 15 residues. Trimming removed 7 bases from V and 0 bases from J, with 13 bases in between. CDR1 and CDR2 from the germline V gene are SEHNR and FQNEAQ (reference sequence). As DNA, the CDR3 is TGTGCCAGCACCGACAGTAATTTAGCCAAAAACATTCAGTACTTC. This encodes CASTDSNLAKNIQYF.

This clone turned up a few times. CDR3 amino acids: CASSLEADTEAFF. The CDR3 DNA reads as TGTGCCAGCAGCTTGGAAGCGGACACTGAAGCTTTCTTT. The V gene is TRBV5-5, the J gene TRBJ1-1; D unclear. Germline V CDR1 and CDR2: SGHKS, YYEKEE (reference sequence). CDR3 length equals 13 residues. The V end lost 0 bases, the J end lost 3 bases, and 6 bases lay between the germline ends.

V and J are TRBV5-1 and TRBJ2-4; possible D gene TRBD1, 5 bases. Germline-derived CDR1 and CDR2 are SGHRS and YFSETQ. The CDR3 extends over 17 amino acids. The V end lost 1 base, the J end lost 1 base, and 15 bases lay between the germline ends. CDR3 loop: CASSLTSRQSAKNIQYF. The CDR3, as DNA: TGCGCCAGCAGCTTGACTTCAAGACAGTCGGCCAAAAACATTCAGTACTTC.

The V gene is TRBV19, the J gene TRBJ1-1; 7 nucleotides line up with TRBD1. This CDR3 comprises 12 residues. Losses at the gene ends were 10 bases for V and 4 bases for J; bases not matched to a gene: 6. Germline V gene sequence: CDR1 LNHDA, CDR2 SQIVND (reference sequence). DNA of the CDR3: TGTGCCACTATAGGGGGCGTCACTGAAGCTTTCTTT. Translation: CATIGGVTEAFF.

V and J are TRBV7-9 and TRBJ1-4, with 11 bases matching TRBD1. V lost 4 bases, J lost 7 bases, and 5 bases stayed unmatched. The length of the CDR3 is 15 residues. The germline V gene has CDR1 SEHNR and CDR2 FQNEAQ (reference sequence). In DNA form, the CDR3 reads TGTGCCAGCAGCTCGGACAGGGGGCCGGCTGAAAAACTGTTTTTT. Protein product: CASSSDRGPAEKLFF.

J is TRBJ2-5 and V is TRBV6-5, with 11 bases matching TRBD1. The last part of the DNA fits TRBJ2-7 better; the J call may be wrong. This CDR3 is 13 amino acids long. In germline, CDR1 is MNHEY, CDR2 SVGAGI. Here the CDR3 reads CASRDRGHYEQYF. For the CDR3, the DNA is TGTGCCAGCAGGGACAGGGGGCACTACGAGCAGTACTTC.

The J gene is TRBJ2-7, the V gene TRBV18; TRBD1 aligns across 10 bases. CDR1 is KGHSH, CDR2 LQKENI, per germline. The V gene end was trimmed by 3 bases and the J gene end by 4 bases; junction bases not matched to a gene: 3. The CDR3 runs 14 residues. The CDR3: CASSPDRGFYEQYF. The CDR3 coding sequence is TGTGCCAGCTCACCGGACAGGGGGTTTTACGAGCAGTACTTC.

The CDR3, as DNA: TGTGCCAGCAGCTTGGGGTGGGGTGAAGAGACCCAGTACTTC. This translates into CASSLGWGEETQYF. The chain recombines TRBV5-5 with TRBJ2-5, with D uncertain. This CDR3 is 14 amino acids long. CDR1 and CDR2 from the germline V gene are SGHKS and YYEKEE (reference sequence). V shed 0 bases and J shed 3 bases, with 9 bases lying between them. The full variable domain, rest sourced from reference TRBV5-5 and TRBJ2-5, is DAGVTQSPTHLIKTRGQQVTLRCSPISGHKSVSWYQQVLGQGPQFIFQYYEKEERGRGNFPDRFSARQFPNYSSELNVNALLLGDSALYLCASSLGWGEETQYFGPGTRLLVL.

The rearrangement links TRBV19 to TRBJ2-6; D remains ambiguous. CDR3 length equals 14 residues. The V end was cut by 2 bases, the J end by 4 bases, with 6 bases between. CDR1 LNHDA and CDR2 SQIVND come from the germline V gene (reference sequence). CDR3 DNA sequence: TGTGCCAGTAGTATAAGTTCCGGGGCCAACGTCCTGACTTTC. Translating it yields CASSISSGANVLTF.

CDR3 region: CASRGGDYGYTF. DNA of the CDR3: TGCGCCAGCAGAGGGGGTGACTATGGCTACACCTTC. The chain recombines TRBV5-1 with TRBJ1-2; a possible D gene is TRBD1 (6 bases). V was cut by 5 bases and J by 3 bases, with 8 bases left in between. This CDR3 has 12 residues. Per germline, CDR1 SGHRS and CDR2 YFSETQ.

The chain uses TRBV25-1 and TRBJ1-4, with D perhaps TRBD1 (5 bases). Trimming left V 8 bases short and J 3 bases short, with 19 bases between. The CDR3 contains 16 residues. Germline CDR1 and CDR2: MGHDK and SYGVNS. This chain's CDR3 is CASGGNQGRANEKLFF. The CDR3 nucleotides read TGTGCCAGCGGAGGGAACCAGGGAAGGGCTAATGAAAAACTGTTTTTT. Together with reference TRBV25-1 and TRBJ1-4, the CDR3 gives the full variable domain: EADIYQTPRYLVIGTGKKITLECSQTMGHDKMYWYQQDPGMELHLIHYSYGVNSTEKGDLSSESTVSRIRTEHFPLTLESARPSHTSQYLCASGGNQGRANEKLFFGSGTQLSVL.

V and J are TRBV19 and TRBJ1-1, with D unclear. The CDR3 runs to 17 residues. Germline-derived CDR1 and CDR2 are LNHDA and SQIVND (reference sequence). The V and J ends lost 1 base and 10 bases respectively, with 25 bases between them. CDR3 amino acids: CASSIGPVVGPPEVAFF. CDR3 DNA: TGTGCCAGTAGTATAGGGCCCGTCGTAGGGCCGCCAGAGGTAGCTTTCTTT.

This clone was observed a few times. The chain combines TRBV7-2 with TRBJ2-2, with D uncertain. Trimming shortened V by 3 bases and J by 2 bases, and 4 bases separated the two germline ends. Germline V gene lookup returns CDR1 SGHTA and CDR2 FQGNSA. The CDR3 contains 13 residues. CDR3 DNA sequence: TGTGCCAGCAGCTTGCTAAACACCGGGGAGCTGTTTTTT. This encodes CASSLLNTGELFF.

This clone was seen just once. As DNA, the CDR3 is TGTGCCAGCAGGACTGGGGGGGTTTCCTACAATGAGCAGTTCTTC. This sequence encodes CASRTGGVSYNEQFF. The gene calls are TRBV27 and TRBJ2-1; 7 bases map to TRBD2. The trim removed 6 bases at V and 1 base at J, leaving 6 bases unmatched. The CDR3 totals 15 residues. The germline CDR1 and CDR2 sequences are MNHEY and SMNVEV (reference sequence).

The chain uses TRBV19 and TRBJ2-1; either TRBD1 or TRBD2 may fit D (6 bases each). Germline CDR1 and CDR2: LNHDA and SQIVND (reference sequence). The CDR3 consists of 15 residues. Trimming shortened V by 3 bases and J by 0 bases, and 9 bases separated the two germline ends. The CDR3 region has the DNA TGTGCCAGTAGTATGTGGGGGGCCTCCTACAATGAGCAGTTCTTC. Translating it yields CASSMWGASYNEQFF.

The rearrangement uses TRBV7-3 and TRBJ2-1; no reliable D call. This CDR3 is 13 amino acids long. With 5 bases removed from V and 4 bases from J, the gap between germline ends came to 9 bases. Germline lookup yields CDR1 SGHTA and CDR2 FQGTGA. The CDR3 DNA sequence: TGTGCCAGCAGCCGGCGACAATACAATGAGCAGTTCTTC. This codes for CASSRRQYNEQFF. The complete variable domain, with remaining parts taken from reference TRBV7-3 and TRBJ2-1, reads GAGVSQTPSNKVTEKGKYVELRCDPISGHTALYWYRQSLGQGPEFLIYFQGTGAADDSGLPNDRFFAVRPEGSVSTLKIQRTERGDSAVYLCASSRRQYNEQFFGPGTRLTVL.

This rearrangement joins TRBV7-9 to TRBJ1-2; weak D call: TRBD1 (5 bases). CDR1 SEHNR and CDR2 FQNEAQ come from the germline V gene (reference sequence). The CDR3 runs 13 residues. Trimming stripped 7 bases from V and 6 bases from J, with 15 bases between. CDR3 in DNA: TGTGCCAGCACCCCCCCCGGGGGGAATGGCTACACCTTC. Residues: CASTPPGGNGYTF.

The V and J genes are TRBV11-2 and TRBJ1-2, with D possibly TRBD1 on 5 matching bases. The germline gives CDR1 SGHAT, CDR2 FQNNGV. The CDR3 is made up of 13 amino acids. V was clipped by 5 bases and J by 1 base, with 8 bases between them. CDR3 DNA: TGTGCCAGCAGCCTAGGGGTTAACTATGGCTACACCTTC. It encodes CASSLGVNYGYTF.